This TCR beta chain is drawn from a study of cytomegalovirus exposure and HLA in healthy donors. Findings of the study overall: CMV serostatus was the sole immune exposure data available. A further, later analysis showed that HLA-associated TCR beta chains (compared with equally common others) were more clonally expanded.

PCR primers comprised 60 Vbeta and 13 Jbeta primers. TCRdb keeps only in-frame clones here, not all; method: immunoSEQ multiplex PCR. The record lists tens of thousands of clones, of which the ten most abundant hold approximately 1%. On this clone: Its antigen is still unknown. Mismatch with germline at one junction end may stem from a read error.

There are 15 residues in the CDR3. CDR1 is GTSNPN and CDR2 is SVGIG in the germline V gene (reference sequence). The chain combines TRBV30 with TRBJ2-6, with D possibly being TRBD2 (5 bases). The sample was PBMCs. This sequence originates from a woman aged 30 to 39 in good health and CMV-seronegative. The DNA of the CDR3 is TGTGCCGGGAGTGGAGTTCTCTCTGGGGCCAACGTCCTGACTTTC. Residues: CAGSGVLSGANVLTF. Variable domain in full (rest from reference TRBV30 and TRBJ2-6): SQTIHQWPATLVQPVGSPLSLECTVEGTSNPNLYWYRQAAGRGLQLLFYSVGIGQISSEVPQNLSASRPQDRQFILSSKKLLLSDSGFYLCAGSGVLSGANVLTFGAGSRLTVL.